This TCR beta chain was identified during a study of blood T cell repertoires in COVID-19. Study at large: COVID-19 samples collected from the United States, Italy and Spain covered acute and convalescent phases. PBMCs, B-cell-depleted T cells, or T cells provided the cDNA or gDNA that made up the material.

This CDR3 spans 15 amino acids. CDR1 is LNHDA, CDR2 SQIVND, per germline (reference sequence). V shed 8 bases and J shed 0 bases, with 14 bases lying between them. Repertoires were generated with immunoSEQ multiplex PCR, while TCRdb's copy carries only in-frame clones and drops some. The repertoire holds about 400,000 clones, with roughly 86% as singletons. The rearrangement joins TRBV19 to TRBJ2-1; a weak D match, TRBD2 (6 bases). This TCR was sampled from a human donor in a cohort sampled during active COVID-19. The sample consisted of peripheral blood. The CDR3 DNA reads TGTGCCAGTTCTAGCGAAAGCTTCTCCTACAATGAGCAGTTCTTC. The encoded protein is CASSSESFSYNEQFF.